This T cell receptor beta chain came from a study of T cells in Graves' hyperthyroidism and ophthalmopathy. Study conclusions and caveats: Peripheral blood also featured most of the thyroid clonotypes expanded above 0.001. Ophthalmopathy onset followed model prediction by a median approximately seven months.

Trimming pared 7 bases from V and 2 bases from J, leaving 12 bases between. The length of the CDR3 is 13 residues. The germline V gene has CDR1 SGHRS and CDR2 YFSETQ. RNA transcripts yielded amplified TCR beta CDR3 regions. The primer set for the first-round RT-PCR of the TCR CDR3 was HTBI. One entry per CDR3 protein, called by TCRdb with MiXCR from the multiplex PCR reads. The table shows some 620,000 distinct CDR3 sequences, with around 15% occurring only once. This clonotype was picked up one time. Its target is not known. A much bigger clone sits one base away, suggesting this may be a read error. Stable hyperthyroidism: no ophthalmopathy progression over 18 months of follow-up.

V and J are TRBV5-1 and TRBJ1-1; D not resolved. Sequenced material: blood. The sequence came from a woman younger than 45 with Graves' hyperthyroidism. CDR3 residues: CASGLAFNTEAFF. The CDR3 bases are TGCGCCAGCGGCCTGGCGTTCAACACTGAAGCTTTCTTT.